This T cell receptor (beta chain) came from a study of cytomegalovirus exposure and HLA in healthy donors. Overall study results and limits: As a later analysis showed, a missense DCLRE1C variant was linked to trimming of TCR beta V- and J-genes.

As regards this clone: Its specificity is not known.

The CDR3 is 18 residues long. PCR employed 60 Vbeta and 13 Jbeta primers. Per the original data handling: An analysis performed later counted about 80 million unique TCR beta chains (roughly 11 million of them shared). Profiling relied on immunoSEQ multiplex PCR, and the TCRdb table lists in-frame clones only, not all of them. The V and J calls and the clone size are those of that table, but D and trimming were determined from the DNA. The sample shows roughly 76,000 clones, 86% of them seen only once. The chain couples TRBV21-1 to TRBJ1-4. TRBV21-1 is given as a pseudogene. The sample comprised PBMCs. The receptor comes from a woman aged 25 to 45 in good health and CMV-seronegative. DNA for the CDR3: TGTGCCAGCAGCAAATTAGAAGGGAGGGATGCAACTAATGAAAAACTGTTTTTT. This codes for CASSKLEGRDATNEKLFF.